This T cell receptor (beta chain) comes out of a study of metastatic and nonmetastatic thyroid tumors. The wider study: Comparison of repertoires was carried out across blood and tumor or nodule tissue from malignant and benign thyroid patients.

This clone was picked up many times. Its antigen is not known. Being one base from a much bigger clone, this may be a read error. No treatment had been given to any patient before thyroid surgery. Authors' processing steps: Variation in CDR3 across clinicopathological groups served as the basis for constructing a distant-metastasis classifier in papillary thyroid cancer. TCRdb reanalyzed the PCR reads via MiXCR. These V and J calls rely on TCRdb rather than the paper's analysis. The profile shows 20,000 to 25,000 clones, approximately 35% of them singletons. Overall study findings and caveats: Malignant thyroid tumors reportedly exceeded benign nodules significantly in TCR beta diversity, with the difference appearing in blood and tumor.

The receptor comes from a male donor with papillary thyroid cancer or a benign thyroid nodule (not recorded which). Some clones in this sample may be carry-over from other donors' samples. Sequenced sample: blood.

CDR3 sequence: CASSLISGTDEQYF. The CDR3 nucleotides are TGCGCCAGCAGCCTGATTAGCGGTACCGACGAGCAGTACTTC. The chain couples TRBV5-1 to TRBJ2-7; perhaps TRBD2 as D (6 bases). The germline gives CDR1 SGHRS, CDR2 YFSETQ. This CDR3 region has 14 residues. V lost 4 bases, J lost 5 bases, and 16 bases lay in between.